This T cell receptor beta chain was captured by sequencing in a study of blood T cell repertoires in COVID-19. Study context: Samples came from the United States, Italy and Spain, spanning acute and convalescent COVID-19.

Produced via immunoSEQ multiplex PCR; TCRdb's table is partial and in-frame only. Of around 290,000 clones listed, around 87% are singletons. V lost 3 bases and J lost 5, with 9 bases in between. The germline V gene has CDR1 KGHDR and CDR2 SFDVKD. CDR3 length equals 13 residues. In the case of this clone: Other DNA sequences in this sample translate to the same CDR3.

This chain connects TRBV24-1 to TRBJ2-5; tentative D call: TRBD2 (6 bases). Sequencing input: peripheral blood. This sequence was found in a woman in her forties or fifties who had recovered from COVID-19. This CDR3 reads CATSDGGRETQYF. CDR3 nucleotides: TGTGCCACCAGTGATGGTGGGAGGGAGACCCAGTACTTC.